The clone carrying this T cell receptor (beta chain) turned up a few times. This sample is drawn from a study of blood T cell repertoires in COVID-19. Background on the study: The study drew acute and convalescent COVID-19 samples from the United States, Italy and Spain. In each case, the material was cDNA or gDNA derived from T cells, B-cell-depleted T cells, or PBMCs.

Original data processing: Quantification of nucleated cells was approximated via reference gene primer amplification. The repertoire was sequenced with immunoSEQ multiplex PCR; TCRdb's copy has only in-frame clones and lacks some. That table gives V, J and clone size, and the DNA gave D and trimming. The sample yields about 230,000 clones, about 85% seen once. Germline CDR1 LNHDA, CDR2 SQIVND (reference sequence). Trimming took off 7 bases at V and 2 bases at J, with 14 bases between the two ends. The length of the CDR3 is 15 residues. The V gene is TRBV19, the J gene TRBJ2-2; D is perhaps TRBD1 (6 bases). The receptor comes from a middle-aged man with acute or convalescent COVID-19. The sequenced sample consisted of peripheral blood. This CDR3 reads CASNIGDINTGELFF. CDR3 DNA: TGTGCCAGTAACATAGGGGACATTAACACCGGGGAGCTGTTTTTT.